The entry below describes one T cell receptor (beta chain). Antigen: not known. The read halts 3 residues ahead of the CDR3 end, with the missing end drawn from the germline J gene. The data belong to a study of T cells in women clearing cervical HPV infection. Background on the study: Donors had HPV16-related CIN3 or worse; 2 had invasive cancer. Points from the study as a whole: Effector/memory and HPV-specific T cells were not isolated, and association timing is unknown.

CDR3 length equals 14 residues. Germline V gives CDR1 SGHVS, CDR2 FNYEAQ. Generated by immunoSEQ multiplex PCR, the TCRdb table keeps only in-frame clones and is missing some. The sample totals approximately 30,000 clones. Dot-blot hybridization genotyped cervical HPV amplified with MY09/MY11 PCR. The chain combines TRBV7-6 with TRBJ1-2; TRBD1 might be the D (5 bases). The receptor was derived from a woman between 18 and 69 years old with a cervical HPV16 infection that either progressed to CIN3+ or cleared (not recorded which). Sequencing used blood buffy coat. Incomplete CDR3 DNA: TGTGCCAGCAGCTCCCACGAGGGGTCCTACGAC. The encoded protein is CASSSHEGSYD. The CDR3 as a whole reads CASSSHEGSYDYTF.